Shown below are 22 T cell receptor beta chains from a single sample sequenced in a study of neoadjuvant anti-PD-1 for oral cavity cancer. Data came from immunoSEQ multiplex PCR; TCRdb stores just in-frame clones and leaves some out. The sample holds over 14,000 clones; roughly 74% are singletons and the top ten take 2.5% to 3%. This specimen consisted of PBMCs, obtained before nivolumab (anti-PD-1) treatment. Receptors originate from a person aged 35-79 years with oral cavity squamous cell carcinoma.

The chain is built from TRBV5-1 and TRBJ2-5; D gene unclear. V lost 0 bases and J 3 bases, leaving 15 bases between the germline ends. The CDR3 extends over 16 amino acids. From germline, CDR1 is SGHRS and CDR2 YFSETQ. CDR3 bases: TGCGCCAGCAGCTTGGCCGGAGCCCCCACAAAAGAGACCCAGTACTTC. Its translation: CASSLAGAPTKETQYF.

The chain combines TRBV7-9 with TRBJ1-5, with D unclear. The CDR3 extends over 14 amino acids. Trimming cost V 4 bases and J 1 base, with 8 bases left between them. CDR1 is SEHNR, CDR2 FQNEAQ, per germline (reference sequence). CDR3 region: CASSSTWSNQPQHF. The DNA for the CDR3 is TGTGCCAGCAGCTCCACTTGGAGCAATCAGCCCCAGCATTTT.

This clone was picked up one time. An end of the junction does not agree with germline; a read error may underlie this. The chain joins TRBV4-2 to TRBJ1-1; D not resolved. The V gene's germline CDR1 is LGHNA and CDR2 YNFKEQ. This CDR3 is built from 15 residues. The CDR3 region has the DNA TGTGCCAGCAGCCAATCCCTAGGGCCGGAAACTGTAGCTTTCTTT. Residues: CASSQSLGPETVAFF.

The V call is TRBV6-1, the J call TRBJ2-5; possible D gene TRBD1, 6 bases. The germline CDR1 and CDR2 sequences are MNHNS and SASEGT. V lost 4 bases to trimming and J lost 3 bases, with 9 bases between them. The CDR3 has 13 residues. The CDR3 here is CASSARTEETQYF. For the CDR3, the DNA is TGTGCCAGCAGTGCACGGACAGAAGAGACCCAGTACTTC.

This clone was recorded a few times. The chain is built from TRBV12-5 and TRBJ2-1; 7 nucleotides align to TRBD2. The germline V gene encodes CDR1 LGHNT and CDR2 FRNRAP. Trimming cost V 0 bases and J 9 bases; bases outside gene matches: 2. This CDR3 has 13 residues. CDR3 protein: CASGLVSGGEQFF. The CDR3 DNA follows: TGTGCTAGTGGTTTGGTATCGGGGGGTGAGCAGTTCTTC.

This rearrangement joins TRBV10-3 to TRBJ1-5; 8 nucleotides agree with TRBD1. CDR1 is ENHRY, CDR2 SYGVKD, per germline. The CDR3 covers 12 residues. Losses at the gene ends were 10 bases for V and 6 bases for J; bases not matched to a gene: 5. The CDR3 is CATRTGSQPQHF. The CDR3 nucleotides are TGTGCCACACGGACAGGGAGTCAGCCCCAGCATTTT.

The chain carries TRBV15 and TRBJ2-5, with D possibly TRBD1 on 6 matching bases. The CDR3 spans 16 residues. The germline CDR1 and CDR2 sequences are LNHNV and YYDKDF (reference sequence). Trimming shortened V by 0 bases and J by 2 bases, and 13 bases separated the two germline ends. The CDR3 coding sequence is TGTGCCACCAGCAGAGAAAGGACAGCATTTCAAGAGACCCAGTACTTC. Amino acid sequence: CATSRERTAFQETQYF. The full variable domain, its missing parts supplied by reference TRBV15 and TRBJ2-5, is DAMVIQNPRYQVTQFGKPVTLSCSQTLNHNVMYWYQQKSSQAPKLLFHYYDKDFNNEADTPDNFQSRRPNTSFCFLDIRSPGLGDTAMYLCATSRERTAFQETQYFGPGTRLLVL.

The chain carries TRBV5-6 and TRBJ1-2, with TRBD1 identical over 9 bases. V shed 4 bases and J 4 bases; nucleotides not matched to a gene: 8. CDR1 is SGHDT and CDR2 is YYEEEE in the germline V gene. CDR3 length: 15 amino acids. The CDR3 DNA sequence: TGTGCCAGCAGCCTCCGAGGACAGGGGAGCTATGGCTACACCTTC. The encoded protein is CASSLRGQGSYGYTF. The whole variable domain, filled in from reference TRBV5-6 and TRBJ1-2, reads DAGVTQSPTHLIKTRGQQVTLRCSPKSGHDTVSWYQQALGQGPQFIFQYYEEEERQRGNFPDRFSGHQFPNYSSELNVNALLLGDSALYLCASSLRGQGSYGYTFGSGTRLTVV.

The V gene is TRBV6-5, the J gene TRBJ2-5, with D perhaps TRBD1 (5 bases). Trimming shortened V by 7 bases and J by 7 bases, and 13 bases separated the two germline ends. CDR1 and CDR2 (germline): MNHEY, SVGAGI. This CDR3 spans 12 amino acids. CDR3 sequence reads: CASKTAPGTQYF. The CDR3 DNA is TGTGCCAGCAAGACAGCTCCGGGGACCCAGTACTTC.

The V and J genes are TRBV10-3 and TRBJ2-1; D is possibly TRBD1 or TRBD2 (5 bases each). Germline V CDR1 and CDR2: ENHRY, SYGVKD. The CDR3 is made up of 16 amino acids. V lost 3 bases and J lost 5, with 17 bases in between. The CDR3 sequence is CAISESLGTGHNEQFF. CDR3 nucleotide sequence: TGTGCCATCAGTGAAAGTTTGGGGACGGGGCACAATGAGCAGTTCTTC.

The J gene is TRBJ2-1, the V gene TRBV7-9; D uncertain. Germline CDR1 reads SEHNR; CDR2 reads FQNEAQ (reference sequence). V lost 5 bases and J lost 8, with 19 bases in between. This CDR3 is 15 amino acids long. The chain's CDR3 is CASSDSRILKYEQFF. Here the CDR3 DNA reads TGTGCCAGCAGCGATTCTAGGATCCTCAAGTATGAGCAGTTCTTC.

J is TRBJ2-1 and V is TRBV7-8; D unresolved. The CDR3 length is 15 residues. The V end was cut by 7 bases, the J end by 4 bases, with 17 bases between. Germline values: CDR1 SGHVS, CDR2 FQNEAQ. The CDR3 DNA reads TGTGCCAGCACCCCTTCCCGGGTCGATTACAATGAGCAGTTCTTC. This sequence encodes CASTPSRVDYNEQFF.

V usage is TRBV11-2 and J usage is TRBJ1-6; TRBD1 aligns across 7 bases. The ends lost 1 base at V and 9 bases at J; junction bases unmatched: 6. Germline CDR1 is SGHAT and CDR2 is FQNNGV. This CDR3 region has 15 residues. The CDR3: CASSLGQGIASPLHF. CDR3 sequence (DNA): TGTGCCAGCAGCTTAGGACAGGGAATCGCTTCACCCCTCCACTTT.

The chain recombines TRBV5-1 with TRBJ2-3; D is ambiguous. The V and J ends lost 4 bases and 2 bases respectively, with 5 bases between them. CDR1 SGHRS and CDR2 YFSETQ come from the germline V gene. The CDR3 sequence is 12 residues long. CDR3: CASSKSTDTQYF. CDR3 nucleotide sequence: TGCGCCAGCAGCAAATCCACAGATACGCAGTATTTT. The variable domain in full, with the rest retrieved from reference TRBV5-1 and TRBJ2-3, is KAGVTQTPRYLIKTRGQQVTLSCSPISGHRSVSWYQQTPGQGLQFLFEYFSETQRNKGNFPGRFSGRQFSNSRSEMNVSTLELGDSALYLCASSKSTDTQYFGPGTRLTVL.

The chain joins TRBV9 to TRBJ1-6; 8 bases fit TRBD1. Losses at the gene ends were 3 bases for V and 9 bases for J; bases not matched to a gene: 5. The germline V gene has CDR1 SGDLS and CDR2 YYNGEE. The CDR3 loop spans 14 amino acids. CDR3 in DNA: TGTGCCAGCAGCGCTGGACAGGGTGGTTCACCCCTCCACTTT. This codes for CASSAGQGGSPLHF.

Here the CDR3 reads CASSLLGTGDAEAFF. Here the CDR3 DNA reads TGTGCCAGCAGCCTACTTGGGACAGGAGACGCTGAAGCTTTCTTT. V gene TRBV9 combines with J gene TRBJ1-1; 8 nucleotides match TRBD1. Germline CDR1 reads SGDLS; CDR2 reads YYNGEE. There are 15 residues in the CDR3. V lost 4 bases, J lost 6 bases, and 11 bases stayed unmatched.

V usage is TRBV2 and J usage is TRBJ2-3; the D is unclear. The CDR3 length is 14 residues. Germline V gene data show CDR1 as SNHLY and CDR2 as FYNNEI. V was trimmed by 6 bases and J by 5 bases, leaving 15 bases between them. The DNA of the CDR3 is TGTGCCAGCAGCCTGATATCCCAGCTAGATACGCAGTATTTT. Its protein product is CASSLISQLDTQYF.

The chain couples TRBV6-1 to TRBJ1-2; D is perhaps TRBD1 (5 bases). The V end was cut by 5 bases, the J end by 8 bases, with 12 bases between. Germline assignment: CDR1 MNHNS and CDR2 SASEGT. There are 12 residues in the CDR3. CDR3 in DNA: TGTGCCAGCAGTCCAGGGCAGTTCGGCTACACCTTC. Encoded protein: CASSPGQFGYTF.

J is TRBJ1-3 and V is TRBV5-4, with D possibly being TRBD1 (5 bases). Germline CDR1 reads SGHNT; CDR2 reads YYREEE (reference sequence). Trimming pared 4 bases from V and 0 bases from J, leaving 11 bases between. This CDR3 is 15 amino acids long. The CDR3 DNA reads as TGTGCCAGCAGCCCTGGACACCACTCTGGAAACACCATATATTTT. Translating it yields CASSPGHHSGNTIYF.

This chain joins TRBV28 and TRBJ1-1; D is ambiguous. The CDR3 has 14 residues. V lost 7 bases, J lost 0 bases, and 12 bases lay in between. CDR1 and CDR2 (germline): MDHEN, SYDVKM. The CDR3 loop is CASIGTHMNTEAFF. The DNA for the CDR3 is TGTGCCAGCATCGGTACACATATGAACACTGAAGCTTTCTTT. The entire variable domain, with the rest obtained from reference TRBV28 and TRBJ1-1, is as follows: DVKVTQSSRYLVKRTGEKVFLECVQDMDHENMFWYRQDPGLGLRLIYFSYDVKMKEKGDIPEGYSVSREKKERFSLILESASTNQTSMYLCASIGTHMNTEAFFGQGTRLTVV.

The J gene is TRBJ2-2, the V gene TRBV15, with 12 bases identical to TRBD2. CDR1 and CDR2 (germline): LNHNV, YYDKDF (reference sequence). The V and J ends lost 4 bases and 9 bases, in that order; junction bases with no gene match: 6. This CDR3 is 15 amino acids long. The CDR3 DNA sequence: TGTGCCACCAGCAAACCTAGCGGGGGGGACAGGGAGCTGTTTTTT. Its protein is CATSKPSGGDRELFF.

This clone has more than one count but fewer than ten. The chain employs TRBV30 and TRBJ1-2; maybe TRBD1 (5 bases). The CDR3 is made up of 10 amino acids. Germline CDR1 and CDR2: GTSNPN and SVGIG (reference sequence). With 5 bases removed from V and 8 bases from J, the gap between germline ends came to 9 bases. In DNA, the CDR3 is TGTGCCTGGGGGACCGTCGGCTACACCTTC. This sequence encodes CAWGTVGYTF.